The 17 T cell receptor beta chains given below trace back to one sample, sequenced in a study of blood T cell repertoires in COVID-19. TCRdb's copy holds only in-frame clones and misses some; the assay was immunoSEQ multiplex PCR. The sample includes roughly 150,000 clones, roughly 86% of them seen just once. Sequenced sample: peripheral blood. These receptor sequences come from a woman of 80 years or more with COVID-19, enrolled during active disease.

This chain joins TRBV30 and TRBJ2-7; D is uncertain. The germline V and J ends were trimmed by 3 bases and 2 bases, with 8 bases remaining between them. The V gene's germline CDR1 is GTSNPN and CDR2 SVGIG (reference sequence). The CDR3 sequence is 12 residues long. CDR3 in DNA: TGTGCCTGGAGCGTCGGAGCCTACGAGCAGTACTTC. Its protein is CAWSVGAYEQYF.

The chain is built from TRBV7-2 and TRBJ1-6, with D tentatively TRBD1 (5 bases). V lost 5 bases and J lost 7, with 12 bases in between. CDR3 size: 14 residues. The germline gives CDR1 SGHTA, CDR2 FQGNSA. The CDR3 sequence: CASSPGGLNSPLHF. The CDR3 bases are TGTGCCAGCAGCCCCGGGGGGTTAAATTCACCCCTCCACTTT.

The chain joins TRBV7-2 to TRBJ2-1; TRBD2 aligns across 13 bases. The CDR3 is 16 amino acids. V shed 5 bases, J shed 5 bases, and the junction held 6 bases outside the gene matches. CDR1 is SGHTA, CDR2 FQGNSA, per germline. The CDR3 coding sequence is TGTGCCAGCAGCCGGCGACTAGCGGGGGGACACAATGAGCAGTTCTTC. It is translated as CASSRRLAGGHNEQFF.

The V gene is TRBV2, the J gene TRBJ2-2, with TRBD2 matching over 11 bases. The germline gives CDR1 SNHLY, CDR2 FYNNEI. This CDR3 comprises 17 residues. V shed 8 bases, J shed 6 bases, and the junction held 14 bases outside the gene matches. In DNA, the CDR3 is TGTGCCAGCGGTGGACGGAGACTAGCGGGACCTGCCGGGGAGCTGTTTTTT. Encoded protein: CASGGRRLAGPAGELFF.

The chain joins TRBV19 to TRBJ2-3; 9 bases align to TRBD2. This CDR3 comprises 15 residues. Per the germline V gene, CDR1 is LNHDA and CDR2 is SQIVND (reference sequence). V lost 10 bases and J lost 0; bases outside the gene matches: 8. Here the CDR3 DNA reads TGTGCCACCAAATCAGCGGGAGGTAGCACAGATACGCAGTATTTT. Amino acid sequence: CATKSAGGSTDTQYF.

The chain carries TRBV27 and TRBJ2-7, with TRBD1 identical over 7 bases. The CDR3 extends over 15 amino acids. Trimming took 3 bases from V and 8 from J; bases not matched to a gene: 13. Germline CDR1 is MNHEY and CDR2 is SMNVEV (reference sequence). CDR3 amino acids: CASSFEGTAQGKQYF. The CDR3 bases are TGTGCCAGCAGTTTTGAAGGGACAGCCCAGGGGAAGCAGTACTTC.

This rearrangement joins TRBV5-1 to TRBJ2-7, with 9 bases matching TRBD2. CDR3 length: 15 amino acids. The ends lost 5 bases at V and 6 bases at J; junction bases unmatched: 12. From germline, CDR1 is SGHRS and CDR2 YFSETQ. The CDR3, as DNA: TGCGCCAGCAGGGCGGGAGGGCCGGTATTTGGCGAGCAGTACTTC. This translates into CASRAGGPVFGEQYF.

The genes are TRBV20-1 and TRBJ2-7, with 7 bases that match TRBD2. This CDR3 has 14 amino acids. Germline V gives CDR1 DFQATT, CDR2 SNEGSKA (reference sequence). The ends lost 3 bases at V and 3 bases at J; junction bases unmatched: 8. CDR3 amino acids: CSASKGLLSYEQYF. The CDR3 DNA sequence: TGCAGTGCTAGTAAGGGACTACTGAGCTACGAGCAGTACTTC.

This clone is a singleton in its sample. V usage is TRBV7-3 and J usage is TRBJ2-1; no reliable D call. The CDR3 is 12 residues long. Trimming pared 4 bases from V and 10 bases from J, leaving 11 bases between. Germline lookup yields CDR1 SGHTA and CDR2 FQGTGA. The CDR3 DNA follows: TGTGCCAGCAGCTCCCCGCTCGGGGAGCAGTTCTTC. This translates into CASSSPLGEQFF.

The CDR3 loop reads CASSLPPSGGTDTQYF. In DNA form, the CDR3 reads TGTGCCAGCAGCCTCCCTCCCAGCGGGGGGACCGATACGCAGTATTTT. The genes are TRBV9 and TRBJ2-3; 9 bases fit TRBD2. This CDR3 has 16 residues. Trimming cost V 4 bases and J 6 bases; bases outside gene matches: 12. Germline values: CDR1 SGDLS, CDR2 YYNGEE.

This clone occurred a few times. The chain couples TRBV5-1 to TRBJ1-2; D is perhaps TRBD1 (5 bases). This CDR3 spans 14 amino acids. The V gene's germline CDR1 is SGHRS and CDR2 YFSETQ. V lost 4 bases to trimming and J lost 4 bases, with 14 bases between them. In nucleotides, the CDR3 is TGCGCCAGCAGCCCTAGGGGCCTGGGCTATGGCTACACCTTC. Amino acid sequence: CASSPRGLGYGYTF. Supplemented by reference TRBV5-1 and TRBJ1-2, the full variable domain reads KAGVTQTPRYLIKTRGQQVTLSCSPISGHRSVSWYQQTPGQGLQFLFEYFSETQRNKGNFPGRFSGRQFSNSRSEMNVSTLELGDSALYLCASSPRGLGYGYTFGSGTRLTVV.

The V gene is TRBV6-4, the J gene TRBJ2-1; D is unclear. The CDR3 length is 14 residues. Trimming stripped 6 bases from V and 9 bases from J, with 18 bases between. Germline V CDR1 and CDR2: MRHNA, SNTAGT. The CDR3 protein is CASSFEFSYGEQFF. DNA for the CDR3: TGTGCCAGCAGCTTTGAGTTTTCGTACGGTGAGCAGTTCTTC.

This chain uses TRBV9 with TRBJ2-1; D is unresolved. The CDR3 runs to 14 residues. V was clipped by 4 bases and J by 2 bases, with 10 bases between them. The germline CDR1 and CDR2 sequences are SGDLS and YYNGEE. The CDR3, as DNA: TGTGCCAGCAGCCTTATGAGTACCTACAATGAGCAGTTCTTC. Translated, it gives CASSLMSTYNEQFF.

This chain connects TRBV7-2 to TRBJ2-1, with a tentative D call TRBD2 (6 bases). This CDR3 region has 15 residues. CDR1 and CDR2 from the germline V gene are SGHTA and FQGNSA. Deletions cut 5 bases from V and 5 bases from J, with 16 bases between. The CDR3 region has the DNA TGTGCCAGCAGCCCGGCGGGACTTAAGAACAATGAGCAGTTCTTC. Translation gives CASSPAGLKNNEQFF.

V is TRBV29-1 and J is TRBJ2-5; weak D call: TRBD2 (5 bases). V gave up 3 bases and J gave up 3 bases, with 11 bases separating them. The CDR3 is 13 residues long. Germline lookup yields CDR1 SQVTM and CDR2 ANQGSEA. The CDR3 nucleotides read TGCAGCGTTGAGTCGCCGGGGAAAGAGACCCAGTACTTC. This encodes CSVESPGKETQYF.

V is TRBV4-3 and J is TRBJ2-7, with D perhaps matching TRBD2 (6 bases). The germline gives CDR1 LGHNA, CDR2 YSLEER. The CDR3 covers 13 residues. The V gene lost 1 base and the J gene lost 2 bases, with 6 bases spanning the gap. The CDR3: CASSQGGAYEQYF. The CDR3 DNA is TGCGCCAGCAGCCAAGGGGGGGCCTACGAGCAGTACTTC.

The chain couples TRBV6-2 or TRBV6-3 to TRBJ1-5; 7 nucleotides match TRBD1. Losses at the gene ends were 4 bases for V and 6 bases for J; bases not matched to a gene: 9. This CDR3 region has 15 residues. Germline-derived CDR1 and CDR2 are MNHEY and SVGEGT. The CDR3, as DNA: TGTGCCAGCAGTTGGCCAAAACAGGGGCCTCAGCCCCAGCATTTT. Translating gives CASSWPKQGPQPQHF.